This TCR beta chain was recovered during a study of graft-versus-host responses after intestinal transplantation. Study background: All recipients got anti-thymocyte globulin induction, then tacrolimus and steroids for roughly 3 years.

The authors seeded some 200,000 CFSE-labeled responder cells together with some 200,000 irradiated stimulator cells tagged with violet dye. Repertoires were generated with immunoSEQ multiplex PCR, while TCRdb's copy carries only in-frame clones and drops some. The data show 13,000 to 15,000 clones, more than 30% seen once. CDR1 and CDR2 (germline): GTSNPN, SVGIG (reference sequence). CDR3 size: 13 residues. With 2 bases removed from V and 3 bases from J, the gap between germline ends came to 11 bases. This clone has a handful of counts. The source material was alloreactive CD8+ T cells from a mixed lymphocyte reaction culture, sampled before intestinal transplant. This sample's subset: CFSE-low proliferating T cells sorted from roughly six-day pre-transplant mixed lymphocyte reaction (GvH or HvG direction). The genes are TRBV30 and TRBJ2-7, with D hard to call. This receptor was obtained from a human patient who received an intestinal transplant. In nucleotides, the CDR3 is TGTGCCTGGAGTTGGGCCGGCTACTACGAGCAGTACTTC. Its protein product is CAWSWAGYYEQYF.